The entry below gives a single TCR beta chain sequence along with its context. The protocol was immunoSEQ multiplex PCR, while the TCRdb copy is restricted to in-frame clones and leaves out a portion. The data show 150,000 to 190,000 clones, around four fifths seen once. This record comes from a study of blood T cell repertoires in COVID-19. Sequenced input: PBMCs or T cells enriched from blood (not recorded which). The source is a middle-aged man who had recovered from COVID-19.

CDR3 loop: CATGGTGNQPQHF. CDR3 DNA: TGTGCCACGGGGGGGACGGGCAATCAGCCCCAGCATTTT. V gene TRBV19 combines with J gene TRBJ1-5; D is perhaps TRBD1 (5 bases). This CDR3 contains 13 residues. Germline CDR1 is LNHDA and CDR2 is SQIVND (reference sequence). V was cut by 10 bases and J by 2 bases, with 12 bases left in between.